A selection of T cell receptor beta chains follows, all from one sample in a study of beta chain features in type 1 diabetes. Produced via immunoSEQ multiplex PCR; TCRdb's table is partial and in-frame only. The sample shows 450,000 to 550,000 clones, about 30% of them seen only once. Sample: naive CD4+ T cells from blood. These receptors came from a young man in good health. Both conserved end residues are trimmed from each CDR3. Each record gives: CDR3 protein, V gene.

ASSYRGQGSNQPQH	TRBV6-6
ASSLYGTGGYEQY	TRBV7-2
ASSQEGANTDTQY	TRBV4-2
ASSEFGRGRQETQY	TRBV25-1
ASSPESGSNEQF	TRBV5-4
ASSGTGYNEQF	TRBV12-5
ASSARQGGNEKLF	TRBV13
SGRTGSSTDTQY	TRBV29-1
ASSLPGQGLTGELF	TRBV7-8
ASRPTGGSYNEQF	TRBV9
ASSPGVAGGETQY	TRBV5-1
ASSQELLAASTDTQY	TRBV14
ATSRDRPGGTNEKLF	TRBV15
ASSPYRAGANVLT	TRBV21-1
ASSQVGSSGPSGANVLT	TRBV14
ASSRTSGFYNEQF	TRBV9
ASSVTPTVADEQF	TRBV9
SFPGQGDGYT	TRBV29-1
ASSGTVAF	TRBV7-9
SVEYLDSKHYNEQF	TRBV29-1
SAIRTGVSYEQY	TRBV29-1
ARATESSYEQY	TRBV30
ASRYGQFSYEQY	TRBV6-6
ASSLGDSYNEQF	TRBV19
ATSRDDYVGGLGQF	TRBV15
ASSSDLSGGRYNEQF	TRBV7-2
ASSLLAATDTQY	TRBV7-2
ASSQRSREGAQY	TRBV27
ASSVGAEETQY	TRBV9
AWNSGRSLTGELF	TRBV30
RQTYKWVNYTEAF	TRBV29-1
SVEVLSGFTDTQY	TRBV29-1
ATSRDKGARINYEQY	TRBV15
ASSRETGSNTEAF	TRBV5-4
ASSPPLAGGPYNEQF	TRBV9
ASSPGTVNTEAF	TRBV7-9
SARGRAEQY	TRBV20-1
ASSQERAGDTEAF	TRBV4-3
AWSNLGQGANTGELF	TRBV30
ASSRSGSAKNIQY	TRBV7-9
SVEPSGDTQY	TRBV29-1
ASSVQGVHNEQF	TRBV9
ASSDRIETQY	TRBV9
ASSPGGTNYEQY	TRBV4-3